These 18 T cell receptor beta chains share one sample of origin, sequenced in a study of read filtering for tumor transcriptome and immune sequencing. From about 400 ng of RNA, a library with molecular barcoded alpha/delta and beta/gamma adaptors was made. MiXCR, run by TCRdb on the reads, gives a single entry per CDR3 protein. The sample records about 62,000 distinct CDR3 sequences, less than 20% being singletons. Sequencing was performed on a population of CD138-negative cells sorted from bone marrow. Every receptor here comes from a donor aged 40 or older with multiple myeloma.

This clonotype was detected ten times or more. V usage is TRBV6-1 and J usage is TRBJ2-7, with D tentatively TRBD2 (5 bases). The CDR3 runs to 14 residues. Germline V gene data show CDR1 as MNHNS and CDR2 as SASEGT. V shed 6 bases and J shed 6 bases, with 18 bases lying between them. CDR3 protein: CASRANWRGGEQYF. The DNA of the CDR3 is TGTGCCAGCAGGGCTAACTGGAGAGGAGGCGAGCAGTACTTC.

This clonotype has a count of ten or more. DNA of the CDR3: TGTGCCAGCAGTTTCCCGGGGAAGAACACTGAAGCTTTCTTT. Translated: CASSFPGKNTEAFF. The gene calls are TRBV6-5 and TRBJ1-1; D gene ambiguous. CDR3 length: 14 residues. Germline lookup yields CDR1 MNHEY and CDR2 SVGAGI. V was clipped by 4 bases and J by 1 base, with 10 bases between them.

This clonotype was detected ten times or more. This sequence joins TRBV3-1 and TRBJ1-1, with no clear D. The CDR3 is made up of 11 amino acids. The germline V gene encodes CDR1 LGHDT and CDR2 YNNKEL (reference sequence). The germline V and J ends were trimmed by 1 base and 10 bases, with 7 bases remaining between them. The CDR3 is CASSQGYGAFF. The CDR3 coding sequence is TGTGCCAGCAGCCAAGGGTATGGAGCTTTCTTT. The whole variable domain, filled in from reference TRBV3-1 and TRBJ1-1, reads DTAVSQTPKYLVTQMGNDKSIKCEQNLGHDTMYWYKQDSKKFLKIMFSYNNKELIINETVPNRFSPKSPDKAHLNLHINSLELGDSAVYFCASSQGYGAFFGQGTRLTVV.

This clonotype was seen ten or more times. The chain combines TRBV5-1 with TRBJ1-1, with 7 bases that match TRBD1. The CDR3 totals 14 residues. V lost 2 bases to trimming and J lost 2 bases; unmatched junction nucleotides: 3. In germline, CDR1 is SGHRS, CDR2 YFSETQ. This CDR3 is CASSFGTANTEAFF. The CDR3 coding sequence is TGCGCCAGCAGCTTTGGGACAGCCAACACTGAAGCTTTCTTT.

This clonotype was seen at least ten times. This sequence joins TRBV20-1 and TRBJ2-7; perhaps D is TRBD1 or TRBD2 (6 bases each). This CDR3 contains 14 residues. CDR1 and CDR2 from the germline V gene are DFQATT and SNEGSKA (reference sequence). Trimming took 5 bases from V and 4 from J, leaving 18 bases between them. CDR3 loop: CSALTGTAGYEQYF. Here the CDR3 DNA reads TGCAGTGCTCTGACAGGTACTGCGGGGTACGAGCAGTACTTC.

This clonotype was counted at least ten times. The V call is TRBV29-1, the J call TRBJ1-1; the D gene is possibly TRBD1 (6 bases). The CDR3 covers 14 residues. V was trimmed by 2 bases and J by 0 bases, leaving 10 bases between them. Looked up from germline, CDR1 is SQVTM and CDR2 is ANQGSEA. CDR3 coding DNA: TGCAGCGTTGAAAAACAGGGCCTGAACACTGAAGCTTTCTTT. Its protein product is CSVEKQGLNTEAFF.

Comment on this clonotype: Given a far larger clone just one base away, this is likely a sequencing read error. The chain uses TRBV7-9 and TRBJ2-1; 8 positions match TRBD1. Germline CDR1 SEHNR, CDR2 FQNEAQ (reference sequence). This CDR3 is 17 amino acids long. CDR3 loop: CASSSYPGGLNHNEQSF. The DNA of the CDR3 is TGTGCCAGCAGCTCCTATCCAGGGGGCCTCAATCACAATGAGCAGTCCTTC.

The sample holds many counts of this clonotype. This sequence joins TRBV6-5 and TRBJ2-2; no definite D call. Trimming took off 4 bases at V and 3 bases at J, with 9 bases between the two ends. The germline V gene has CDR1 MNHEY and CDR2 SVGAGI. This CDR3 is built from 14 residues. The CDR3 protein is CASSSPGDTGELFF. The CDR3 DNA sequence: TGTGCCAGCAGTTCCCCAGGAGACACCGGGGAGCTGTTTTTT.

This clonotype was counted ten times or more. The V call is TRBV11-2, the J call TRBJ2-1; 9 nucleotides agree with TRBD2. The CDR3 is 16 amino acids. The germline gives CDR1 SGHAT, CDR2 FQNNGV. J gave up 9 bases and V 5 bases, and 14 bases lay outside the gene matches. The CDR3 nucleotides are TGTGCCAGCAGCCCCTTTGTGGGCCGCGGGGGGGCTGAGCAGTTCTTC. Amino acid sequence: CASSPFVGRGGAEQFF. Using reference TRBV11-2 and TRBJ2-1 for the parts outside the CDR3, the full variable domain is EAGVAQSPRYKIIEKRQSVAFWCNPISGHATLYWYQQILGQGPKLLIQFQNNGVVDDSQLPKDRFSAERLKGVDSTLKIQPAKLEDSAVYLCASSPFVGRGGAEQFFGPGTRLTVL.

The V gene is TRBV19, the J gene TRBJ1-1; D is ambiguous. The CDR3 is 13 amino acids. Looked up from germline, CDR1 is LNHDA and CDR2 is SQIVND (reference sequence). V lost 9 bases, J lost 3 bases, and 14 bases lay in between. The CDR3 is CASSQVMDTEAFF. CDR3 DNA: TGTGCCAGCTCCCAGGTTATGGACACTGAAGCTTTCTTT.

In its sample, this clonotype was seen many times. The chain is built from TRBV13 and TRBJ1-1, with 7 bases aligning to TRBD1. V dropped 1 base and J dropped 7; count of bases not matched to a gene: 3. The CDR3 is 13 residues long. CDR1 PRHDT and CDR2 FYEKMQ come from the germline V gene (reference sequence). The CDR3 here is CASSLVRGHEAFF. The CDR3 bases are TGTGCCAGCAGCTTAGTGAGGGGGCATGAAGCTTTCTTT.

This clonotype turned up a few times. The genes are TRBV4-1 and TRBJ2-5; D is possibly TRBD2 (6 bases). The CDR3 extends over 16 amino acids. Germline CDR1 is MGHRA and CDR2 is YSYEKL. Trimming left V 4 bases short and J 3 bases short, with 18 bases between. In nucleotides, the CDR3 is TGCGCCAGCAGCCGGAACGGAGGGGCGGGAAAAGAGACCCAGTACTTC. It encodes CASSRNGGAGKETQYF.

The chain recombines TRBV20-1 with TRBJ2-7, with D perhaps being TRBD1 or TRBD2 (5 bases each). Trimming left V 4 bases short and J 1 base short, with 14 bases between. From germline, CDR1 is DFQATT and CDR2 SNEGSKA (reference sequence). This CDR3 is built from 14 residues. The CDR3 DNA is TGCAGTGCTACCAATCGGGACCTATCCTACGAGCAGTACTTC. Translated: CSATNRDLSYEQYF.

A note on this clonotype: In this CDR3 the conserved last residue, phenylalanine or tryptophan, is missing, so a read error is likely. The chain carries TRBV19 and TRBJ2-1; possibly TRBD2 for D (6 bases). The CDR3 covers 14 residues. Germline lookup yields CDR1 LNHDA and CDR2 SQIVND (reference sequence). This chain's CDR3 is CATYSGYPYNEQFL. The CDR3 nucleotides read TGCGCCACCTATAGCGGCTATCCCTACAATGAGCAGTTCCTC.

A few counts support this clonotype. This chain connects TRBV6-2 or TRBV6-3 to TRBJ1-5; 8 nucleotides match TRBD1. Trimming cost V 9 bases and J 0 bases; bases outside gene matches: 4. The CDR3 length is 14 residues. Germline CDR1 is MNHEY and CDR2 is SVGEGT. The CDR3 DNA reads as TGTGCCAGTCGACAGGGGCTTAGCAATCAGCCCCAGCATTTT. Translation: CASRQGLSNQPQHF.

This chain connects TRBV9 to TRBJ2-5; D not resolved. Trimming removed 2 bases at V and 1 base at J, with 6 bases between. Germline V gives CDR1 SGDLS, CDR2 YYNGEE. The CDR3 extends over 13 amino acids. Here the CDR3 DNA reads TGTGCCAGCAGCGTTGGATTCCAAGAGACCCAGTACTTC. It translates to CASSVGFQETQYF.

The table lists this clonotype with many counts. The V and J genes are TRBV12-3 or TRBV12-4 and TRBJ2-1, with a possible D match to TRBD2 (6 bases). CDR3 length: 15 amino acids. V shed 3 bases and J shed 2 bases, with 11 bases lying between them. In DNA form, the CDR3 reads TGTGCCAGCAGTTTTTTCCCTAGCGCCTACAATGAGCAGTTCTTC. It encodes CASSFFPSAYNEQFF.

As regards this clonotype: A clone one base away is much larger, so this may be a read error. The chain recombines TRBV29-1 with TRBJ1-2, with 8 bases identical to TRBD1. CDR3 length: 17 residues. CDR1 and CDR2 from the germline V gene are SQVTM and ANQGSEA. CDR3 DNA sequence: TGCAGCGTTGAACGCCTGGCAGGGGGCAAAGCGAACTATGGCCACACCTTC. This sequence encodes CSVERLAGGKANYGHTF.